A selection of T cell receptor beta chains follows, all from one sample in a study of early T cells in non-severe SARS-CoV-2 infection. MiXCR, run by TCRdb on the 5' RACE reads, gives a single entry per CDR3 protein. The table includes 75,000 to 80,000 distinct CDR3 sequences, about 9.6% detected once. Input material: whole blood. The receptors shown here come from an adult who was a healthcare worker with PCR-confirmed SARS-CoV-2 infection or an uninfected control (not recorded which). The CDR3 runs from the conserved cysteine through the conserved F or W. D genes are given only for firm matches. Clone size is stated in some rows and not others, as once, few, many or a class when expanded.

CDR3 DNA: TGTGCCAGCAGTTATCCCGGACAGGGTATCAACACTGAAGCTTTCTTT; CDR3 protein: CASSYPGQGINTEAFF; J gene: TRBJ1-1; V gene: TRBV6-6; D gene: TRBD1; clone size: few
CDR3 DNA: TGTGCCACCAGGGGGGCGAGCTCCTACAATGAGCAGTTCTTC; CDR3 protein: CATRGASSYNEQFF; J gene: TRBJ2-1; V gene: TRBV28; D gene: -; clone size: many
CDR3 DNA: TGTGCCAGCAGTTCCCACTCCCCGGGAGCGTACAATGAGCAGTTCTTC; CDR3 protein: CASSSHSPGAYNEQFF; J gene: TRBJ2-1; V gene: TRBV28; D gene: -; clone size: -
CDR3 DNA: TGTGCCACCAGCCAGCCTACTGGGGGCTACAATGAGCAGTTCTTC; CDR3 protein: CATSQPTGGYNEQFF; J gene: TRBJ2-1; V gene: TRBV24-1; D gene: -; clone size: -
CDR3 DNA: TGTGCCACCCTTACAGGGGCGGGTGAGCAGTTCTTC; CDR3 protein: CATLTGAGEQFF; J gene: TRBJ2-1; V gene: TRBV28; D gene: TRBD1; clone size: -
CDR3 DNA: TGCAGTGCTATAGGAGACTACAATGAGCAGTTCTTC; CDR3 protein: CSAIGDYNEQFF; J gene: TRBJ2-1; V gene: TRBV20-1; D gene: -; clone size: -
CDR3 DNA: TGTGCCAGCAGCTTGGGGAATGAAAAACTGTTTTTT; CDR3 protein: CASSLGNEKLFF; J gene: TRBJ1-4; V gene: TRBV7-8; D gene: -; clone size: many
CDR3 DNA: TGTGCCAGCAGCTTAGTGCGGGAGAGAGGAAGGGGATTCACAGATACGCAGTATTTT; CDR3 protein: CASSLVRERGRGFTDTQYF; J gene: TRBJ2-3; V gene: TRBV11-3; D gene: TRBD2; clone size: -
CDR3 DNA: TGCAGTGCTCCCACCCACCCCAGCGAGCAGTACTTC; CDR3 protein: CSAPTHPSEQYF; J gene: TRBJ2-7; V gene: TRBV20-1; D gene: -; clone size: many
CDR3 DNA: TGTGCCAGCAGCACGCGAACCCTAGCGGAGAGCTACGAGCAGTACTTC; CDR3 protein: CASSTRTLAESYEQYF; J gene: TRBJ2-7; V gene: TRBV5-4; D gene: TRBD2; clone size: few
CDR3 DNA: TGTGCCACTGCAGGGGTAGCCCACGAGCAGTACTTC; CDR3 protein: CATAGVAHEQYF; J gene: TRBJ2-7; V gene: TRBV28; D gene: -; clone size: many
CDR3 DNA: TGTGCCAGCAAGACAGGGGACCTTGAAGCTTTCTTT; CDR3 protein: CASKTGDLEAFF; J gene: TRBJ1-1; V gene: TRBV12-3/TRBV12-4; D gene: TRBD1; clone size: -
CDR3 DNA: TGCGCCAGCAGCCCGAGACAAGAACCGTTTGAAGCTTTCTTT; CDR3 protein: CASSPRQEPFEAFF; J gene: TRBJ1-1; V gene: TRBV5-1; D gene: -; clone size: few
CDR3 DNA: TGTGCCAGCAGCGGTCTACGGGGGTCCTACAATGAGCAGTTCTTC; CDR3 protein: CASSGLRGSYNEQFF; J gene: TRBJ2-1; V gene: TRBV7-9; D gene: -; clone size: many
CDR3 DNA: TGCAGTGCTAGGACTAGCGGGGGGACCGTGACCGGGGAGCTGTTTTTT; CDR3 protein: CSARTSGGTVTGELFF; J gene: TRBJ2-2; V gene: TRBV20-1; D gene: TRBD2; clone size: few
CDR3 DNA: TGTGCCATCAGTGCAGGAGCCCCAGATACGCAGTATTTT; CDR3 protein: CAISAGAPDTQYF; J gene: TRBJ2-3; V gene: TRBV10-3; D gene: -; clone size: many
CDR3 DNA: TGTGCCAGCAGCTTAACTAGCGGGAGTACCCTAGAGCAGTTCTTC; CDR3 protein: CASSLTSGSTLEQFF; J gene: TRBJ2-1; V gene: TRBV7-2; D gene: TRBD2; clone size: many
CDR3 DNA: TGCGCCAGCAGCCAAGATCAAAGGGGGCAAGAGACCCAGTACTTC; CDR3 protein: CASSQDQRGQETQYF; J gene: TRBJ2-5; V gene: TRBV4-1; D gene: -; clone size: -
CDR3 DNA: TGTGCCAGCAGTTTAGCGGCCGGGTATCAGCCCCAGCATTTT; CDR3 protein: CASSLAAGYQPQHF; J gene: TRBJ1-5; V gene: TRBV27; D gene: -; clone size: -
CDR3 DNA: TGCAGTGCTACCCCAGGGGTCTATGGCTACACCTTC; CDR3 protein: CSATPGVYGYTF; J gene: TRBJ1-2; V gene: TRBV20-1; D gene: -; clone size: many
CDR3 DNA: TGTGCCAGCAGTTTAGGGTTCGCTCCAGGAAAAAGGTATGGCACTGAAGCTTTCTTT; CDR3 protein: CASSLGFAPGKRYGTEAFF; J gene: TRBJ1-1; V gene: TRBV28; D gene: -; clone size: few
CDR3 DNA: TGTGCCAGCAGCTTAGACGGCACGCAGCCCCAGCATTTT; CDR3 protein: CASSLDGTQPQHF; J gene: TRBJ1-5; V gene: TRBV7-9; D gene: -; clone size: -
CDR3 DNA: TGTGCCAGCAGTTTAGGGGGGAACCAAGAGACCCAGTACTTC; CDR3 protein: CASSLGGNQETQYF; J gene: TRBJ2-5; V gene: TRBV12-3/TRBV12-4; D gene: -; clone size: few
CDR3 DNA: TGCGCCAGCAGCCAAGGCATCGCGGGAGACTACAATGAGCAGTTCTTC; CDR3 protein: CASSQGIAGDYNEQFF; J gene: TRBJ2-1; V gene: TRBV4-1; D gene: TRBD2; clone size: many
CDR3 DNA: TGTGCCAGCAGTTACAGGGAAAAGAGCGGCTACACCTTC; CDR3 protein: CASSYREKSGYTF; J gene: TRBJ1-2; V gene: TRBV28; D gene: -; clone size: many
CDR3 DNA: TGTGCCAGCAGCAGAGAAGGCTTAGGCACTGAAGCTTTCTTT; CDR3 protein: CASSREGLGTEAFF; J gene: TRBJ1-1; V gene: TRBV9; D gene: -; clone size: -
CDR3 DNA: TGTGCCTGGAGTCTAGGGGGCTACTACAATGAGCAGTTCTTC; CDR3 protein: CAWSLGGYYNEQFF; J gene: TRBJ2-1; V gene: TRBV30; D gene: TRBD1; clone size: -
CDR3 DNA: TGCGCCAGCAGCTTGTGGACATCGATAGCGAACACTGAAGCTTTCTTT; CDR3 protein: CASSLWTSIANTEAFF; J gene: TRBJ1-1; V gene: TRBV5-1; D gene: -; clone size: -
CDR3 DNA: TGTGCCAGCAGTTACTCTATTTCGGGAGGACCACAAGAGACCCAGTACTTC; CDR3 protein: CASSYSISGGPQETQYF; J gene: TRBJ2-5; V gene: TRBV6-5; D gene: TRBD2; clone size: few
CDR3 DNA: TGTGCCAGCAGCCTAGGGACTAGCGGAGTCAAGAGGACCCAGTACTTC; CDR3 protein: CASSLGTSGVKRTQYF; J gene: TRBJ2-5; V gene: TRBV5-4; D gene: TRBD2; clone size: -
CDR3 DNA: TGCAGTGGAGGGCTCGGACAGGGAGGAGGGGCCCAGTACTTC; CDR3 protein: CSGGLGQGGGAQYF; J gene: TRBJ2-5; V gene: TRBV20-1; D gene: TRBD1; clone size: many
CDR3 DNA: TGTGCCTGGAGTGTTAGCGGGAGAAGGAGCAATGAGCAGTTCTTC; CDR3 protein: CAWSVSGRRSNEQFF; J gene: TRBJ2-1; V gene: TRBV30; D gene: TRBD2; clone size: many
CDR3 DNA: TGTGCCAGTAGTATAGTCCAGGGACAGGGCCACAATGAGCAGTTCTTC; CDR3 protein: CASSIVQGQGHNEQFF; J gene: TRBJ2-1; V gene: TRBV19; D gene: TRBD1; clone size: -
CDR3 DNA: TGTGCCAGCAGCTTGGACAGGACCTACGAGCAGTACTTC; CDR3 protein: CASSLDRTYEQYF; J gene: TRBJ2-7; V gene: TRBV7-9; D gene: TRBD1; clone size: few
CDR3 DNA: TGTGCCACGGGACTAGCGGGAGGAGGAGAGACCCAGTACTTC; CDR3 protein: CATGLAGGGETQYF; J gene: TRBJ2-5; V gene: TRBV15; D gene: TRBD2; clone size: many